This T cell receptor beta chain emerged from a study of OX40 agonist ivuxolimab in advanced cancers. Study context: At 65% to 90% male, the cohort had a mean age of about 55 years, ranging from about 23 to 80.

Regarding the study as a whole: Some nonresponders additionally presented with little normalized T-cell clonal expansion.

Details on this clone: As yet, its antigen is unknown.

The CDR3 sequence is 15 residues long. Germline V gene sequence: CDR1 MGHRA, CDR2 YSYEKL. V lost 3 bases and J 6 bases, leaving 18 bases between the germline ends. Clones were sequenced by immunoSEQ multiplex PCR, and TCRdb holds only the in-frame ones, with some missing. The table has 30,000 to 40,000 clones, more than 75% seen once; the top ten hold approximately 12%. Autoimmune disease history or systemic immunosuppression meant exclusion. The sequencing here drew on CD4+ or CD8+ T cells sorted from blood, taken in a trial of the OX40 agonist ivuxolimab. This chain joins TRBV4-1 and TRBJ2-7; D not certain. The sequence was obtained from an adult with an advanced solid tumor such as melanoma, head and neck, liver or kidney cancer. The CDR3 DNA follows: TGCGCCAGCAGCCATAAGATCCTTGGCATCATCGAGCAGTACTTC. Translated: CASSHKILGIIEQYF.